This entry lists 5 T cell receptor beta chains sequenced from one sample in a study of blood T cell repertoires in COVID-19. Measured with immunoSEQ multiplex PCR; TCRdb has only the in-frame clones, and not every one. The data show roughly 150,000 clones, around 81% seen once. The sample consisted of peripheral blood. All receptors derive from a man aged 70 or older with active or convalescent COVID-19.

The CDR3 region is CASSYRAGTEAFF. In DNA form, the CDR3 reads TGTGCCAGCAGTTACAGGGCGGGCACTGAAGCTTTCTTT. The gene calls are TRBV28 and TRBJ1-1; a possible D gene is TRBD1 (6 bases). The CDR3 totals 13 residues. The ends were cut back, 4 bases at V and 4 bases at J, with 10 bases in the middle. CDR1 and CDR2 (germline): MDHEN, SYDVKM.

The chain employs TRBV5-6 and TRBJ1-2; 7 bases agree with TRBD1. The V and J ends lost 3 bases and 0 bases, in that order; junction bases with no gene match: 5. This CDR3 contains 15 residues. The germline V gene has CDR1 SGHDT and CDR2 YYEEEE. CDR3 sequence (DNA): TGTGCCAGCAGCTGGGGGACAGCAGCTAACTATGGCTACACCTTC. Encoded protein: CASSWGTAANYGYTF. Variable domain in full (rest from reference TRBV5-6 and TRBJ1-2): DAGVTQSPTHLIKTRGQQVTLRCSPKSGHDTVSWYQQALGQGPQFIFQYYEEEERQRGNFPDRFSGHQFPNYSSELNVNALLLGDSALYLCASSWGTAANYGYTFGSGTRLTVV.

This chain connects TRBV5-1 to TRBJ1-6; 9 bases match TRBD1. The V gene's germline CDR1 is SGHRS and CDR2 YFSETQ. This CDR3 is built from 14 residues. V lost 4 bases to trimming and J lost 6 bases; unmatched junction nucleotides: 2. Written as DNA, the CDR3 is TGCGCCAGCAGCAGGGACAGGGCTAATTCACCCCTCCACTTT. Amino acids: CASSRDRANSPLHF.

DNA for the CDR3: TGTGCCAGCAGTTACGGGGGACTAGCGGGAGTGTGGCAGTATTTT. Protein product: CASSYGGLAGVWQYF. The chain has TRBV6-5 and TRBJ2-3, with 14 bases identical to TRBD2. Germline CDR1 reads MNHEY; CDR2 reads SVGAGI. This CDR3 spans 15 amino acids. The V segment lost 2 bases and the J segment 11 bases; nucleotides outside the gene matches: 6.

CDR3 nucleotides: TGTGCCAGCAGCGACCGGACTGGCTACACAGATACGCAGTATTTT. It encodes CASSDRTGYTDTQYF. The chain has TRBV7-2 and TRBJ2-3; a weak D match, TRBD2 (5 bases). CDR1 SGHTA and CDR2 FQGNSA come from the germline V gene. V gave up 5 bases and J gave up 2 bases, with 14 bases separating them. The CDR3 covers 15 residues.